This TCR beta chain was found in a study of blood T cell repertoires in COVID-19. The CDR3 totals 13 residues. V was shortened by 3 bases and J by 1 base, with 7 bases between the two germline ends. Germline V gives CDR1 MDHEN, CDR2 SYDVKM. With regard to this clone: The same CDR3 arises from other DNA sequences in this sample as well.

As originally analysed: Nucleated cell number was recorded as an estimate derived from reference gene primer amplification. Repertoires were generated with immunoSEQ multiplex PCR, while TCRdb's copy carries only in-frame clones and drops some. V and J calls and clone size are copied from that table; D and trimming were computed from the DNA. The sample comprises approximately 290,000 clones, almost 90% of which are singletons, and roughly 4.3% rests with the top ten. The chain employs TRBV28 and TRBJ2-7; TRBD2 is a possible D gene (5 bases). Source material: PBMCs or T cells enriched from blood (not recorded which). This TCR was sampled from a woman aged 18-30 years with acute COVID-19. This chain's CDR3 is CASSLGESYEQYF. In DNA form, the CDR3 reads TGTGCCAGCAGTTTGGGAGAGTCCTACGAGCAGTACTTC. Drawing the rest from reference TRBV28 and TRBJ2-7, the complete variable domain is DVKVTQSSRYLVKRTGEKVFLECVQDMDHENMFWYRQDPGLGLRLIYFSYDVKMKEKGDIPEGYSVSREKKERFSLILESASTNQTSMYLCASSLGESYEQYFGPGTRLTVT.